This T cell receptor beta chain emerged from a study of T cell responses to AZD1222 COVID-19 vaccine. This clone was counted a few times. Profiling relied on immunoSEQ multiplex PCR, and the TCRdb table lists in-frame clones only, not all of them. Here the sample spans tens of thousands of clones, roughly 86% being singletons. Trimming removed 6 bases from V and 7 bases from J, with 13 bases in between. The CDR3 is 13 residues long. Specimen: peripheral blood, collected 28 days after the second AZD1222 dose. The TCR originated in an adult who received the AZD1222 COVID-19 vaccine. J is TRBJ2-1 and V is TRBV12-3 or TRBV12-4; D call uncertain. As DNA, the CDR3 is TGTGCCAGCAGAGAGATAGGACGAAATGAGCAGTTCTTC. Translating gives CASREIGRNEQFF.